The text below deals with one T cell receptor (beta chain). Its specificity is unknown. CD4+ naive, central memory, regulatory and stem cell-like memory cells were sorted via CD45RO/CCR7/CD25/CD127/CD95/CD27. This sample stems from a study of beta chain features in type 1 diabetes. Study outcomes and limitations: Still unanswered here is whether HLA type influences TCRB rearrangement. Insertion counts at VDJ junctions were lower in type 1 diabetes patients, who also showed more deletions there.

Sequencing targeted expressed TCRB transcripts, as all isolated RNA had been reverse transcribed. About 3.57 million reads, on average, came from each naive, central memory and regulatory T cell sample. This table comes from immunoSEQ multiplex PCR, and its TCRdb copy is limited to in-frame clones, with some not included. This sample yields around 500,000 clones, of which around 28% are seen a single time; almost 0.065% belongs to the top ten. Material for sequencing was naive CD4+ T cells from blood. The source of this sequence is a young man in good health.

The CDR3 spells CSVEETGTGSSYEQYF. The DNA for the CDR3 is TGCAGCGTTGAAGAAACTGGGACAGGGAGCTCCTACGAGCAGTACTTC. The chain employs TRBV29-1 and TRBJ2-7; TRBD1 aligns across 9 bases. CDR3 length: 16 amino acids. The germline CDR1 and CDR2 sequences are SQVTM and ANQGSEA. Trimming removed 0 bases from V and 0 bases from J; junction bases left unmatched: 6.